This TCR beta chain was sequenced for a study of T-cell reconstitution after alpha-beta-depleted transplantation in children. Unique molecular identifiers were incorporated during preparation of the TCRbeta library. A single record per CDR3 protein comes from TCRdb applying MiXCR to the PCR reads. The sample has 500,000 or so distinct CDR3 sequences, approximately 29% seen once. The germline V gene has CDR1 SQVTM and CDR2 ANQGSEA. The CDR3 extends over 12 amino acids. V was pared by 7 bases and J by 1 base, with 3 bases of the junction left unmatched. Sequencing was performed on PBMCs from the stem cell graft donor, taken from the stem cell graft. The chain uses TRBV29-1 and TRBJ1-1; TRBD1 agrees at 7 bases. This TCR was sampled from a human donor who donated a stem cell graft to a child with aplastic anemia. CDR3 sequence: CSGWDRNTEAFF. The CDR3 DNA follows: TGCAGCGGGTGGGACAGGAACACTGAAGCTTTCTTT.